This T cell receptor beta chain was captured by sequencing in a study of T-cell reconstitution after alpha-beta-depleted transplantation in children. The TCRbeta library was prepared with unique molecular identifiers. Via MiXCR, TCRdb re-called the PCR reads, giving one row per CDR3 protein. The data hold about 600,000 distinct CDR3 sequences, with 10% to 15% observed a single time. The CDR3 is made up of 14 amino acids. Deletions cut 9 bases from V and 9 bases from J, with 21 bases between. CDR1 is LNHDA, CDR2 SQIVND, per germline (reference sequence). Sequences were derived from PBMCs, mostly from graft donor cells, sampled 360 days after TCRalphabeta/CD19-depleted stem cell transplant. The TCR comes from a male patient younger than 18 who had a stem cell transplant for acute myeloid leukemia, so the T cells may come from the graft donor. The chain has TRBV19 and TRBJ2-1, with D possibly TRBD1 on 7 matching bases. The DNA for the CDR3 is TGTGCCAGCAGCAGGGGGGACCCTCTCCCTGAGCAGTTCTTC. It encodes CASSRGDPLPEQFF.